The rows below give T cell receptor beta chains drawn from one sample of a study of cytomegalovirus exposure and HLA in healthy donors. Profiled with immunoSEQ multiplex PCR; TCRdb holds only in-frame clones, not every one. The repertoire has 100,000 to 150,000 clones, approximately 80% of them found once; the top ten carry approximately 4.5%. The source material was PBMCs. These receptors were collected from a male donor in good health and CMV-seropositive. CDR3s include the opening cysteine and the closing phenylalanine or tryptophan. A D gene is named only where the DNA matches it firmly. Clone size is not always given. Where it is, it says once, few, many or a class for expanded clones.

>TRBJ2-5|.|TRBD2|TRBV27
TGTGCCAGCAAGCCGAGGAGCGGGGGGTACCAAGAGACCCAGTACTTC
CASKPRSGGYQETQYF
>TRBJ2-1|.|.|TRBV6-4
TGTGCCAGCAGTGACGAGGTTGGTTCCTACAATGAGCAGTTCTTC
CASSDEVGSYNEQFF
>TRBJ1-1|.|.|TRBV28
TGTGCCAGCCCAAAGGCAGGGGAGTTGAACACTGAAGCTTTCTTT
CASPKAGELNTEAFF
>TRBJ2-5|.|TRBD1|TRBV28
TGTGCCAGCAGTTCCGGGACAGCGCTAATGGCCCAGTACTTC
CASSSGTALMAQYF
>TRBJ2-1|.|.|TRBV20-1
TGCAGTGCTATGTTCTATGAGCAGTTCTTC
CSAMFYEQFF
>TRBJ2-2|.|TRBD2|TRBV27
TGTGCCAGCAGTCCCTGGGGGGGTATAACGACCGGGGAGCTGTTTTTT
CASSPWGGITTGELFF
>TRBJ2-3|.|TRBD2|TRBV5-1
TGCGCCAGCAGCCGGGAGACTAGCGGGAGTGGCGATACGCAGTATTTT
CASSRETSGSGDTQYF
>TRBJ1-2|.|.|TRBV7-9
TGTGCCAGCAGTGGCGGACAGTCATTCTATGGCTACACCTTC
CASSGGQSFYGYTF
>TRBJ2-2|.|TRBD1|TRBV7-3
TGTGCCAGCAGTAGACAGGGGGGAAGCACCGGGGAGCTGTTTTTT
CASSRQGGSTGELFF
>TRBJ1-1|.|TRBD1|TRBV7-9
TGTTCCAGCAGCCGACAGGGGAACACTGAAGCTTTCTTT
CSSSRQGNTEAFF
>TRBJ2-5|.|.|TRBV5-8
TGTGCCAGCAGCCGAAGCCTCCAAGAGACCCAGTACTTC
CASSRSLQETQYF
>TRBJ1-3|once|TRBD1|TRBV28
TGTGCCAGCAGTTCCCCGGCAGGGGGCGAAAACACCATATATTTT
CASSSPAGGENTIYF
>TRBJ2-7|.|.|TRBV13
TGTGCCAGCAGCTTGCAGGTCTCCTACGAGCAGTACTTC
CASSLQVSYEQYF
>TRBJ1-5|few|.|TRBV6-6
TGTGCCAGCAGTTACTCCGTCGATCAGCCCCAGCATTTT
CASSYSVDQPQHF
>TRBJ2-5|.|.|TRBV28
TGTGCCAGCAGTTCGGACCTCGGGGTCCAGTACTTC
CASSSDLGVQYF
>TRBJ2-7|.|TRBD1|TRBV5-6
TGTGCCAGCACCCAGACAGGGGCCTACGAGCAGTACTTC
CASTQTGAYEQYF
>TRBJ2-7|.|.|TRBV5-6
TGTGCCAGCAGCTTGGTTGATGACTTCTCCTACGAGCAGTACTTC
CASSLVDDFSYEQYF
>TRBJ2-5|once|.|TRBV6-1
TGTGCCAGCAGCACAGTCCTACAAGAGACCCAGTACTTC
CASSTVLQETQYF
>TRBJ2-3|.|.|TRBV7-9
TGTGCCAGCAGCTTAGTGTCCGCTAGTAATACGCAGTATTTT
CASSLVSASNTQYF
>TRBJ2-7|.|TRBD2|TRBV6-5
TGTGCCAGCAGTTCCGACCGGGGGGGTGGGCGCGAGCAGTACTTC
CASSSDRGGGREQYF
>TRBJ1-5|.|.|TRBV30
TGTGCCTGGACTTCCGGGGGACCCCAGCATTTT
CAWTSGGPQHF
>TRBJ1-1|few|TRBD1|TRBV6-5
TGTGCCAGCAGTTACTTCGGACAGGGAGAAGCTTTCTTT
CASSYFGQGEAFF
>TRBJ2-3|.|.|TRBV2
TGTGCCAGCAGTGGGCTAGGGGCAGATACGCAGTATTTT
CASSGLGADTQYF
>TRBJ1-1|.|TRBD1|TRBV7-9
TGTTCCAGCAGCCAGGTTACATTGACAGGGACCTCGAGAACTGAAGCTTTCTTT
CSSSQVTLTGTSRTEAFF
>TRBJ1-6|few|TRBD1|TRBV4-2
TGTGCCAGCAGCCAGACAGGGGGGAACGTTTATTCACCCCTCCACTTT
CASSQTGGNVYSPLHF
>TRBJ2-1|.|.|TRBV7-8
TGTACCAGCAGCGCGTACAGGGTAGTCTCCTACAATGAGCAGTTCTTC
CTSSAYRVVSYNEQFF
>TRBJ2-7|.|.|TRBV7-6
TGTGCCAGCAGCTTAGCACAGACCTACGAGCAGTACTTC
CASSLAQTYEQYF
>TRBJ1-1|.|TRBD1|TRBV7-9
TGTGCCAGCAGCCAGGGGGCCCAGGCTTTCTTT
CASSQGAQAFF
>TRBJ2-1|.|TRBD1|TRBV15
TGTGCCACCAGCAGGGGGGACAGGGGTCCCTACAATGAGCAGTTCTTC
CATSRGDRGPYNEQFF
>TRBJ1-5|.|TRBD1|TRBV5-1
TGCGCCAGCAGCTTGGTGACAGGGGCCCATAGCAATCAGCCCCAGCATTTT
CASSLVTGAHSNQPQHF
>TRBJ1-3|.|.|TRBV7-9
TGTTCCAGCAGCCCAGGGGGAAACACCATATATTTT
CSSSPGGNTIYF
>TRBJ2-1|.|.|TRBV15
TGTGCCACCAGCAGAGTTAGAGGTGAGCAGTTCTTC
CATSRVRGEQFF
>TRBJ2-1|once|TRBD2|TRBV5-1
TGCGCCAGCAGCCTCGGGACTAGCGGGCGCAATGAGCAGTTCTTC
CASSLGTSGRNEQFF
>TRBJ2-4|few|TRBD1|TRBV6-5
TGTGCCAGCAGTGGGGACAGGGGAGCCAAAAACATTCAGTACTTC
CASSGDRGAKNIQYF
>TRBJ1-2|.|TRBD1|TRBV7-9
TGTTCCAGCAGCCCGGACAGGAATGGCTACACCTTC
CSSSPDRNGYTF
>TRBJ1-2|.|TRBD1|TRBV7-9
TGTGCCAGCAGCTTATTAGACAGGGGGCTGCCTAACTATGGCTACACCTTC
CASSLLDRGLPNYGYTF
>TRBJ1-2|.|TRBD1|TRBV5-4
TGTGCCAGCAGCCCCGGGACAGGGGGACGACAATCCTATGGCTACACCTTC
CASSPGTGGRQSYGYTF
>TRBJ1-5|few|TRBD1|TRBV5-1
TGCGCCAGCAGCTTGGGCACAGGGGGCTTTCAGCCCCAGCATTTT
CASSLGTGGFQPQHF
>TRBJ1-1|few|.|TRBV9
TGTGCCAGCAGCGACCGACAGACCATTTTCACTGAAGCTTTCTTT
CASSDRQTIFTEAFF
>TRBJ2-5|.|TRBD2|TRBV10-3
TGTGCCATCAGGGGAGGGAGGCTCGATATCCAAGAGACCCAGTACTTC
CAIRGGRLDIQETQYF
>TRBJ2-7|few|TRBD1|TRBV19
TGTGCCAGTAGCCGTCTACAGGGGGCTCTCAACGAGCAGTACTTC
CASSRLQGALNEQYF
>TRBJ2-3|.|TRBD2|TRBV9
TGTGCCAGCAGCGTGGGACTAGCGGGACTGTCTGGCACAGATACGCAGTATTTT
CASSVGLAGLSGTDTQYF
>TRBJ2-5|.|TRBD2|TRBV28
TGTGCCAGCAGTTTATACGGGGGGGCCGACCAAGAGACCCAGTACTTC
CASSLYGGADQETQYF
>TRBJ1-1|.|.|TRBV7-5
TGTGCCAGAAGCTTCGGGCGGGTTATGAACACTGAAGCTTTCTTT
CARSFGRVMNTEAFF
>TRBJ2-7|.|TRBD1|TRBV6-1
TGTGCCAGCATGAACAGGGGGTTCTCCTACGAGCAGTACTTC
CASMNRGFSYEQYF
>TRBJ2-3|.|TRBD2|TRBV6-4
TGTGCCGGCAGTCAAGCGGGGACCACAGATACGCAGTATTTT
CAGSQAGTTDTQYF
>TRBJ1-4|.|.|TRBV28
TGTGCCAGCATCCCCCGGGGGACTACTAATGAAAAACTGTTTTTT
CASIPRGTTNEKLFF
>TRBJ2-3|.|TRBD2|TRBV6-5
TGTGCCAGCAGTTACGGGGCGGGGGCAGATACGCAGTATTTT
CASSYGAGADTQYF
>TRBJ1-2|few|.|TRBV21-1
TGTGCCAGCAGCTTCGGGAAAAACTATGGCTACACCTTC
CASSFGKNYGYTF
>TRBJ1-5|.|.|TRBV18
TGTGCCAGCTCACCAGGTAGGGGAGGACAGCCCCAGCATTTT
CASSPGRGGQPQHF
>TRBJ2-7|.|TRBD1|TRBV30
TGTGCCCGCGGGACAGGGGGCTCGCAGTACTTC
CARGTGGSQYF
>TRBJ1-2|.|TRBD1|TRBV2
TGTGCCAGCAGGCGGGACAGGGGATCCCTCGATGGCTACACCTTC
CASRRDRGSLDGYTF
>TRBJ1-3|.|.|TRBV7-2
TGTGCCAGCAGCCCGCAATACAGGGTCTCTGGAAACACCATATATTTT
CASSPQYRVSGNTIYF
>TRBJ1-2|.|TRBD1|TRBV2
TGTGCCAGCAGTCAACAGGGGACTGGCTACACCTTC
CASSQQGTGYTF
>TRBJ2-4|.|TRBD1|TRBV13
TGTGCCAGCAGCCCCTCCGGGACAGACAAAAACAGTCAGTACTTC
CASSPSGTDKNSQYF